Listed here are 9 T cell receptor beta chains from one sample, sequenced in a study of cytomegalovirus exposure and HLA in healthy donors. With 60 Vbeta and 13 Jbeta primers, the PCR was carried out. The data were produced by immunoSEQ multiplex PCR, yet TCRdb's version contains in-frame clones alone and is incomplete. The data contain about 200,000 clones, less than 85% of them singletons. Sample: PBMCs. The origin of the receptors is a man between 18 and 29 years old in good health and CMV-seronegative.

V gene TRBV9 combines with J gene TRBJ2-3; TRBD1 agrees at 9 bases. Looked up from germline, CDR1 is SGDLS and CDR2 is YYNGEE. The CDR3 is made up of 15 amino acids. The J segment lost 3 bases and the V segment lost 2 bases, leaving 4 bases of the junction unmatched. The CDR3 DNA sequence: TGTGCCAGCAGCGTGTGGGACAGGGAAACAGATACGCAGTATTTT. Translated, it gives CASSVWDRETDTQYF.

This clone turned up a few times. This chain uses TRBV2 with TRBJ2-5; 12 bases agree with TRBD2. Trimming removed 5 bases from V and 2 bases from J; junction bases left unmatched: 9. CDR1 is SNHLY, CDR2 FYNNEI, per germline. This CDR3 comprises 17 residues. Here the CDR3 reads CASSLHSSGRGQETQYF. The DNA of the CDR3 is TGTGCCAGCAGTTTACATTCTAGCGGGAGGGGGCAAGAGACCCAGTACTTC.

This clone appeared a few times. The rearrangement links TRBV14 to TRBJ2-3, with 8 nucleotides matching TRBD2. Per the germline V gene, CDR1 is SGHDN and CDR2 is FVKESK. This CDR3 has 18 amino acids. Losses at the gene ends were 3 bases for V and 2 bases for J; bases not matched to a gene: 13. CDR3 in DNA: TGTGCCAGCAGCCAGGCGTTCAAGCGGGAGTGGAACACAGATACGCAGTATTTT. Amino acids: CASSQAFKREWNTDTQYF.

The chain links TRBV6-5 to TRBJ2-3; D perhaps matches TRBD2 (5 bases). CDR3 length: 12 amino acids. With 7 bases removed from V and 8 bases from J, the gap between germline ends came to 13 bases. The V gene's germline CDR1 is MNHEY and CDR2 SVGAGI. CDR3 in amino acids: CASTGGSATQYF. Here the CDR3 DNA reads TGTGCCAGCACCGGTGGGAGCGCTACGCAGTATTTT.

The chain links TRBV7-8 to TRBJ2-5; the D gene is possibly TRBD2 (6 bases). The J call is doubtful: the DNA matches TRBJ2-7 better. The CDR3 has 13 amino acids. The V gene's germline CDR1 is SGHVS and CDR2 FQNEAQ. The CDR3 coding sequence is TGTGCCAGCCTGGAGGGTTCCTCCTACGAGCAGTACTTC. As protein: CASLEGSSYEQYF.

As for this clone: One junction end disagrees with the germline gene, perhaps due to a read error. The sample carries other DNA sequences with the same CDR3. The chain couples TRBV19 to TRBJ2-7, with D possibly TRBD1 on 7 matching bases. Germline V gene data show CDR1 as LNHDA and CDR2 as SQIVND (reference sequence). This CDR3 is 17 amino acids long. CDR3 loop: CASSPRTSRGVTYEQYF. In DNA, the CDR3 is TGTGCCAGTAGTCCCCGTACGAGCAGGGGGGTTACCTACGAGCAGTATTTC.

The rearrangement links TRBV6-5 to TRBJ2-1, with 7 bases that match TRBD2. The J segment lost 2 bases and the V segment lost 4 bases, leaving 2 bases of the junction unmatched. The CDR3 runs to 14 residues. Germline V lookup: CDR1 MNHEY, CDR2 SVGAGI. The CDR3 reads CASSSTSPYNEQFF. The CDR3 nucleotides read TGTGCCAGCAGTTCGACTAGCCCCTACAATGAGCAGTTCTTC.

This clone was counted between two and nine times. This chain connects TRBV6-1 to TRBJ2-3; D not certain. Germline values: CDR1 MNHNS, CDR2 SASEGT. Trimming took 1 base from V and 4 from J, leaving 12 bases between them. This CDR3 region has 15 residues. This CDR3 reads CASSEGLVDADTQYF. The CDR3 DNA is TGTGCCAGCAGTGAAGGTCTAGTAGACGCAGATACGCAGTATTTT.

The chain uses TRBV6-4 and TRBJ2-1; 9 positions match TRBD2. The CDR3 has 14 residues. Trimming removed 3 bases from V and 8 bases from J; junction bases left unmatched: 5. The V gene's germline CDR1 is MRHNA and CDR2 SNTAGT. The CDR3 DNA is TGTGCCAGCAGTGATAGCGGGGGAGGGGATGAGCAGTTCTTC. It encodes CASSDSGGGDEQFF.